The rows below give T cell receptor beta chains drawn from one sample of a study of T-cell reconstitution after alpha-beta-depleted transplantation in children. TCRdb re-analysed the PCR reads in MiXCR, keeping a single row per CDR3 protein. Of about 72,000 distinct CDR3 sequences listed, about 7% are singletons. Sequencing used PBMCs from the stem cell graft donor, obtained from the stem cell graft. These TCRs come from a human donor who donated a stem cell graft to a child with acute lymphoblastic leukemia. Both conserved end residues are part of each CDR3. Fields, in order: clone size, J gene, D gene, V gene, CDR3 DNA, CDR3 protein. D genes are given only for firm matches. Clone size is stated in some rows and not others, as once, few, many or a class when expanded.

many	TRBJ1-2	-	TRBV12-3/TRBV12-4	TGTGCCAGCACCCCCTACGGGGCCGCTAACTATGGCTACACCTTC	CASTPYGAANYGYTF
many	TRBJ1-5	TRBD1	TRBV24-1	TGTGCCACCGGCCTACAGGGGAGGGATCAGCCCCAGCATTTT	CATGLQGRDQPQHF
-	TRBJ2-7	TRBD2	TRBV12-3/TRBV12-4	TGTGCCAGCAGTTTTGGAATTGAGCGGGACTCCTACGAGCAGTACTTC	CASSFGIERDSYEQYF
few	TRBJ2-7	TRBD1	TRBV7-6	TGTGCCAGCAGCTTAGCAGGGGGACAGGGAAGAAACTACGAGCAGTACTTC	CASSLAGGQGRNYEQYF
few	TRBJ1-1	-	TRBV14	TGTGCCAGCAGCGTGGGGGACCCGACTGAAGCTTTCTTT	CASSVGDPTEAFF
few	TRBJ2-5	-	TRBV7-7	TGTGCTAGCAGCTTAGGGGTAGAGGAGACCCAGTACTTC	CASSLGVEETQYF
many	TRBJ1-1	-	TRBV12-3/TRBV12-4	TGTGCCAGCAGTTTTCTTGGGCAAGCTTTCTTT	CASSFLGQAFF
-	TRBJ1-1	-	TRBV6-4	TGTGCCAGCAGTGACTCTGCAGTGGGCACTGAAGCTTTCTTT	CASSDSAVGTEAFF
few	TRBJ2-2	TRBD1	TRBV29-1	TGCAGCGCCGGACAGGGAAGGGACACCGGGGAGCTGTTTTTT	CSAGQGRDTGELFF
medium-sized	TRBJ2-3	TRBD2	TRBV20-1	TGCAGTGCCCCAGGGGAGCGGGGGGACACAGATACGCAGTATTTT	CSAPGERGDTDTQYF
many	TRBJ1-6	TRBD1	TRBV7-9	TGTGCCAGCAGCTTAGTCCCAACAGGGGCTAATTCACCCCTCCACTTT	CASSLVPTGANSPLHF
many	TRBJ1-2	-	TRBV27	TGTGCCAGCAGTTTAATTTTTCTGGGTCCCGGGGGTGGCTACACCTTC	CASSLIFLGPGGGYTF
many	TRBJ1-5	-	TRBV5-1	TGCGCCAGCAGCCCCGAAGGGTGGTCAGTTCAGCCCCAGCATTTT	CASSPEGWSVQPQHF
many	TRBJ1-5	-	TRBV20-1	TGCAGTGCTAGAGGGATCGGTTGGCAGGATCAGCCCCAGCATTTT	CSARGIGWQDQPQHF
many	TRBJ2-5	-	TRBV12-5	TGTGCTAGTGGTTTGGGTCGGGGCGAGGAGACCCAGTACTTC	CASGLGRGEETQYF
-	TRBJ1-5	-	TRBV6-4	TGTGCCAGCAGTGAGGGATATAGCAATCAGCCCCAGCATTTT	CASSEGYSNQPQHF
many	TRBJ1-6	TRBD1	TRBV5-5	TGTGCCAGCAGCGGGAGGGACAGCTATTCACCCCTCCACTTT	CASSGRDSYSPLHF
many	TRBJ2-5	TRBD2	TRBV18	TGTGCCAGCTCACCGCTTTTCGGGAGGGACCAAGAGACCCAGTACTTC	CASSPLFGRDQETQYF
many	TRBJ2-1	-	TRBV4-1	TGCGCCAGCAGCCTACAAACTAGCTATGAGCAGTTCTTC	CASSLQTSYEQFF
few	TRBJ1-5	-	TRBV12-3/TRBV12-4	TGTGCCTGCTGTTCGAAACTTCTCGGAAAAGATAGCAATCAGCCCCAGCATTTT	CACCSKLLGKDSNQPQHF
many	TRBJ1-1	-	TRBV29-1	TGCAGCGTTGATAGAGGCCAACCCCAAGCTTTCTTT	CSVDRGQPQAFF
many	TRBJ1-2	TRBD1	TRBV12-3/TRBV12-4	TGTGCCAGCAGTACACCGACAGGGGTCTATGGCTACACCTTC	CASSTPTGVYGYTF
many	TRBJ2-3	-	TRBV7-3	TGTTCCAGCAGCCCGACTAGTCTTCCCACAGATACGCAGTATTTT	CSSSPTSLPTDTQYF
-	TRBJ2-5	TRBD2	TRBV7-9	TGTGCCAGCAGCTTTCTTCTAGCGGGGCTTGGAGAGACCCAGTACTTC	CASSFLLAGLGETQYF
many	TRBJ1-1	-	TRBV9	TGTGCCAGCAGCCAGCCTGGACAAGGCGTTAATTTCTTT	CASSQPGQGVNFF
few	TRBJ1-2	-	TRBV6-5	TGTGCCAGCAGTTACTCTGGGGTTAGCTATGGCTACACCTTC	CASSYSGVSYGYTF
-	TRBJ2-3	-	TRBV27	TGTGCCAGCAGTTCCATGATGAGCACAGATGCGCAGTATTTT	CASSSMMSTDAQYF
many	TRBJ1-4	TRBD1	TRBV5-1	TGCGCCAGCAGCGGCGGACAGGGAAGGGTGGAAAAACTGTTTTTT	CASSGGQGRVEKLFF
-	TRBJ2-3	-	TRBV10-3	TGTGCCATCAGTGAAGCCGGAAACACAGATACGCAGTATTTT	CAISEAGNTDTQYF
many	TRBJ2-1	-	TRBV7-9	TGTGCCAGCAGCTTAAGCTCTTCCTACAATGAGCAGTTCTTC	CASSLSSSYNEQFF
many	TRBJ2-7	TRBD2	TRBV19	TGTGCCAGTAGTAGCGGGAGAATCGACGAGCAGTACTTC	CASSSGRIDEQYF
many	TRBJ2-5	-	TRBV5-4	TGTGCCAGCAGCTTGAAAAGTCCGACTAGAGAGACCCAGTACTTC	CASSLKSPTRETQYF
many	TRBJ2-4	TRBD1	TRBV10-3	TGTGCCATCAGCCTCGGGACAGAAAAAAACATTCAGTACTTC	CAISLGTEKNIQYF
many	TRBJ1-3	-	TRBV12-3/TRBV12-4	TGTGCCAGCGGGGGGCTCTCTGGAAACACCATATATTTT	CASGGLSGNTIYF
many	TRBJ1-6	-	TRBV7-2	TGTGCCAGCAGCAACCAGGGAGGAGGGAATTCACCCCTCCACTTT	CASSNQGGGNSPLHF
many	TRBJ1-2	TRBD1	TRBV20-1	TGCAGTGCTAGATTCCGGGACAGGGCTAGGGTGGACTATGGCTACACCTTC	CSARFRDRARVDYGYTF
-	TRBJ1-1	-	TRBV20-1	TGCAGTGCTCGGCGGACAAACACTGAAGCTTTCTTT	CSARRTNTEAFF
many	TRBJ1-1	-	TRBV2	TGTGCCAGCAGTGAAATTGTCCGTGGGAGTGAAGCTTTCTTT	CASSEIVRGSEAFF
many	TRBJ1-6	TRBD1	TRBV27	TGTGCCAGCCGAAGACAGGGGAATTCACCCCTCCACTTT	CASRRQGNSPLHF
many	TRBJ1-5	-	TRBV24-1	TGTGCCACCAGTGATAGGACTGGGGGGAATCAGCCCCAGCATTTT	CATSDRTGGNQPQHF
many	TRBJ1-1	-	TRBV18	TGTGCCAGCTCACCAATAGGTCCGCCGGCGAACACTGAAGCTTTCTTT	CASSPIGPPANTEAFF
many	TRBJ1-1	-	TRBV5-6	TGTGCCAGCAGCTTGGCGAGAACGGCATTCGTACGGAAAACTGAAGCTTTCTTT	CASSLARTAFVRKTEAFF
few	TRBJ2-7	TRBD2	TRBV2	TGTGCCAGCAGGATCGGGACTAGCTACGAGCAGTACTTC	CASRIGTSYEQYF
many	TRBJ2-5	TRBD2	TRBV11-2	TGTGCCAGCAGCCCAGGGACGGCCCTAGCGGGAGTAGGGGTAGGAGAGACCCAGTACTTC	CASSPGTALAGVGVGETQYF
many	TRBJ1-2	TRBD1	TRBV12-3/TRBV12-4	TGTGCCAGCAGTCTACAGGGGGGCTATGGCTACACCTTC	CASSLQGGYGYTF
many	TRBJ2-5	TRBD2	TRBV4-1	TGCGCCAGCAGATCCCTTGGCGGGGGGCAAGAGACCCAGTACTTC	CASRSLGGGQETQYF
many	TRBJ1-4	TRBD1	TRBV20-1	TGCAGTGCCCAACTCACGACAGGGACGATGGGTGAAAAACTGTTTTTT	CSAQLTTGTMGEKLFF
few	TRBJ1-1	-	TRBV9	TGTGCCAGCAGCGCCCGGGGGGGGGACACTGAAGCTTTCTTT	CASSARGGDTEAFF
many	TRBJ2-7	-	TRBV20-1	TGCAGTGCTAGAAATATCGGGGCGGGGGCCTCATACGAGCAGTACTTC	CSARNIGAGASYEQYF
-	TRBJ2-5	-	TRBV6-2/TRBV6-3	TGTGCCAGCAGGATTGAAGAGACCCAGTACTTC	CASRIEETQYF
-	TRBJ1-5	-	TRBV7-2	TGTGCCAGCAGCTCGAATCTCCTCGACACTGGAAACCAGCATTTT	CASSSNLLDTGNQHF
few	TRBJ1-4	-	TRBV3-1	TGTGCCAGCAGCCGAACCGGACAGCGCGGAGAAAAACTGTTTTTT	CASSRTGQRGEKLFF
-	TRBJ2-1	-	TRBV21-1	TGTGCCAGCAGCTCAAGACGGGGCGGGAGAACCTACAATGAGCAGTTCTTC	CASSSRRGGRTYNEQFF
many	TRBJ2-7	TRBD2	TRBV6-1	TGTGCCAGCACCCCCCATGTGGCTAGCGGTCTCTACGAGCAGTACTTC	CASTPHVASGLYEQYF
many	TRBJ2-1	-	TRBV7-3	TGTGCCAGCAGCTCAGGGGGGGGGAGGAATGAGCAGTTCTTC	CASSSGGGRNEQFF